Reported below is one TCR beta chain. Primers: 60 Vbeta forward and 13 Jbeta reverse. The data were produced by immunoSEQ multiplex PCR, yet TCRdb's version contains in-frame clones alone and is incomplete. The table records under 200,000 clones, around 78% of them present only once. The data were taken from a study of cytomegalovirus exposure and HLA in healthy donors. Germline V lookup: CDR1 MGHRA, CDR2 YSYEKL. The germline V and J ends were trimmed by 6 bases and 5 bases, with 17 bases remaining between them. The CDR3 has 14 residues. All the people who gave samples were healthy bone marrow donors. This sequence was found in a woman in her thirties in good health and CMV-seropositive. The V and J genes are TRBV4-1 and TRBJ2-7; perhaps TRBD2 as D (6 bases). Sequencing input: PBMCs. CDR3 amino acids: CASRSLKGGHEQYF. CDR3 in DNA: TGCGCCAGCAGGTCCCTAAAGGGAGGTCACGAGCAGTACTTC.